This T cell receptor (beta chain) was observed in a study of vaccination effects on CD4 cells after COVID-19. Study results and caveats: Only a few convalescent patients and no early post-infection timepoints featured in the study. After vaccination, at late timepoints, clones induced by infection and by vaccine contracted markedly.

J gave up 2 bases and V 4 bases, and 11 bases lay outside the gene matches. The V gene's germline CDR1 is SGHRS and CDR2 YFSETQ. The CDR3 totals 16 residues. Before sequencing took place, the ViraFEST assay used viral peptide pools to expand antigen-specific CD4+ T cells. The authors isolated CD4+ T cells after around nine days of culture. Prior SARS-CoV-2 infection was absent in the vaccine recipients, as shown by negative nucleocapsid antibodies. Supplemented with around 9.8 IU/ml IL-2 and 7.5 to 10 ug/ml peptides, approximately 2 million PBMC per well were kept in culture. A note on this clone: Its antigen is currently unknown.

The protocol was immunoSEQ multiplex PCR, while the TCRdb copy is restricted to in-frame clones and leaves out a portion. The table lists 65,000 to 85,000 clones, 80% of them singletons. Sequenced here: CD4+ T cells from PBMCs cultured with SARS-CoV-2 spike peptides, sampled before COVID-19 vaccination. This sequence originates from a human donor who received a COVID-19 vaccine. The chain has TRBV5-1 and TRBJ1-1; 7 bases line up with TRBD1. CDR3 DNA sequence: TGCGCCAGCAGCCTCCCGACAGGGAGTGGAAACACTGAAGCTTTCTTT. The encoded protein is CASSLPTGSGNTEAFF.